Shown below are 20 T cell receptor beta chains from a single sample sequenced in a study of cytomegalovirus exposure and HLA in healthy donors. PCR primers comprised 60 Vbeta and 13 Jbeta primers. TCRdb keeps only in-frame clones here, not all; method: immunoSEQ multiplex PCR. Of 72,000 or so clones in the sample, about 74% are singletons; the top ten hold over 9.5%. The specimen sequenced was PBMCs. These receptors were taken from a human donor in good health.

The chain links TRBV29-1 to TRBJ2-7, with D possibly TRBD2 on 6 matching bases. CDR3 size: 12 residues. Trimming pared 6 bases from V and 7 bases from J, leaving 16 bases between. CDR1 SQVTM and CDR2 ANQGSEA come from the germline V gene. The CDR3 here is CSVRAGGGEQYF. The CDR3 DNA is TGCAGCGTGAGGGCGGGTGGGGGGGAGCAGTACTTC.

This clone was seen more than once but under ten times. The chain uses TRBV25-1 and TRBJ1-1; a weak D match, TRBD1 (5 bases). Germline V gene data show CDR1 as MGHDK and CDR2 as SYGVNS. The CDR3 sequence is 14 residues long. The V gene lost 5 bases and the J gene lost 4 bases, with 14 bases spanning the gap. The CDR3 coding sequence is TGTGCCAGCAGTAGGCAGGCCGGGGGCACTGAAGCTTTCTTT. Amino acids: CASSRQAGGTEAFF.

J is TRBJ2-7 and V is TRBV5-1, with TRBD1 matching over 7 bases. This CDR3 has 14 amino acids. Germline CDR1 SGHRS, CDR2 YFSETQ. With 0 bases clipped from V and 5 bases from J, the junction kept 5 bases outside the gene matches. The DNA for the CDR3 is TGCGCCAGCAGCTTGGGACAGGGAATGGACGAGCAGTACTTC. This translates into CASSLGQGMDEQYF.

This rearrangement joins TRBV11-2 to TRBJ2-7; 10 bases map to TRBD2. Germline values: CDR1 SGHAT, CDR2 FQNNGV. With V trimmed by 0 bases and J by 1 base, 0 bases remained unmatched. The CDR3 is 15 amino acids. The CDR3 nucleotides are TGTGCCAGCAGCTTAGAAGCGGGAGGGTCCTACGAGCAGTACTTC. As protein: CASSLEAGGSYEQYF.

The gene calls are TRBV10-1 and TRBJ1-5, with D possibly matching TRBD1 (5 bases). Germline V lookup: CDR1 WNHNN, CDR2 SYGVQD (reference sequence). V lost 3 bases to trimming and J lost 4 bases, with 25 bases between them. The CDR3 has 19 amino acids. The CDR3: CASSDPEGQGRMGNQPQHF. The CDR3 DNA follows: TGCGCCAGCAGTGATCCCGAAGGGCAGGGTAGGATGGGGAATCAGCCCCAGCATTTT.

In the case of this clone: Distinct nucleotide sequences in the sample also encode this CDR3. This CDR3 reads CARDDRGNEQFF. The CDR3 DNA reads as TGTGCCCGGGACGACAGGGGAAATGAGCAGTTCTTC. The chain has TRBV30 and TRBJ2-1, with TRBD1 identical over 8 bases. Germline V CDR1 and CDR2: GTSNPN, SVGIG (reference sequence). Trimming cost V 8 bases and J 7 bases; bases outside gene matches: 7. CDR3 length equals 12 residues.

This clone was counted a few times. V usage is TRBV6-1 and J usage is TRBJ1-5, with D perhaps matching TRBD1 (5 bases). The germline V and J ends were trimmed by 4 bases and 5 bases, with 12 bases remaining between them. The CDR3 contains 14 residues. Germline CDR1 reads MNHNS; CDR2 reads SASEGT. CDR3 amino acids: CASSGGGDHQPQHF. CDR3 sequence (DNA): TGTGCCAGCAGTGGGGGCGGAGACCATCAGCCCCAGCATTTT.

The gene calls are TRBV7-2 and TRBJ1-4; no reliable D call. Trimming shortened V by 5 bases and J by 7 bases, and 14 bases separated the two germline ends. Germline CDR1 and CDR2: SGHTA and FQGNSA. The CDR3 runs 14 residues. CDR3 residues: CASSRGISGEKLFF. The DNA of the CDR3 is TGTGCCAGCAGCAGAGGGATTTCGGGTGAAAAACTGTTTTTT.

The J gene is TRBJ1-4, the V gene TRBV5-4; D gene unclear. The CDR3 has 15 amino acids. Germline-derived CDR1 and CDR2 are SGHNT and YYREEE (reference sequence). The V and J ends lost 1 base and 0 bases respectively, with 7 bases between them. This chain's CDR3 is CASSLKSTTNEKLFF. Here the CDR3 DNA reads TGTGCCAGCAGCTTGAAGAGCACAACTAATGAAAAACTGTTTTTT.

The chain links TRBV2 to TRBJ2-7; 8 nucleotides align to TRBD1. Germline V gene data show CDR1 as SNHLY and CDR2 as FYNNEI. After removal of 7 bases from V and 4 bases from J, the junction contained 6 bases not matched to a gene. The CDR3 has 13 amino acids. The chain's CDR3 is CASTKDREYEQYF. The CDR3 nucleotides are TGTGCCAGCACTAAGGACAGGGAATACGAGCAGTACTTC.

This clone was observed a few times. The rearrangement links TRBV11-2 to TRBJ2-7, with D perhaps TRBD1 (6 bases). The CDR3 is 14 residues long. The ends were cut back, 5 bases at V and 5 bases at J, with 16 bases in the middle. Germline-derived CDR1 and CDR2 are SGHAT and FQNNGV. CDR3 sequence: CASSPVDRSHEQYF. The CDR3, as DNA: TGTGCCAGCAGCCCCGTAGACAGGTCCCACGAGCAGTACTTC.

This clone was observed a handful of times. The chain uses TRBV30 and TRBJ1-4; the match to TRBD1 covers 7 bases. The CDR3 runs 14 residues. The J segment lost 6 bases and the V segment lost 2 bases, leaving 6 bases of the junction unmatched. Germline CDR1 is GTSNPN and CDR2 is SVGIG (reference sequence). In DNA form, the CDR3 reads TGTGCCTGGAGTCCGACAGGGTCGGATGAAAAACTGTTTTTT. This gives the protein CAWSPTGSDEKLFF.

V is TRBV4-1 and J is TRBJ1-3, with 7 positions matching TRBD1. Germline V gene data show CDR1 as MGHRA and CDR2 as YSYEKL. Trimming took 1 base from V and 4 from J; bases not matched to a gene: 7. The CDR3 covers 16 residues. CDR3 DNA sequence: TGCGCCAGCAGCCAAGGCCACAGGGGTATAGGAAACACCATATATTTT. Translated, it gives CASSQGHRGIGNTIYF.

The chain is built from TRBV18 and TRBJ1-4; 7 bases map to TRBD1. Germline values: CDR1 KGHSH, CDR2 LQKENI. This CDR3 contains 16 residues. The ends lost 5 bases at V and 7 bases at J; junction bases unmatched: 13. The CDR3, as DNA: TGTGCCAGCTCATCTCGTCCTAAGGGGGCTGGTGAAAAACTGTTTTTT. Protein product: CASSSRPKGAGEKLFF.

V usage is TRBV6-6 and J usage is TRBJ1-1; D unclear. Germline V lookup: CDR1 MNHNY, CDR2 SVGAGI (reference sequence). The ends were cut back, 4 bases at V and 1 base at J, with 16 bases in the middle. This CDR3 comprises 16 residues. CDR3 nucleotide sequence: TGTGCCAGCAGTTCTTCCCCCGGCCTAGGGAACACTGAAGCTTTCTTT. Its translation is CASSSSPGLGNTEAFF.

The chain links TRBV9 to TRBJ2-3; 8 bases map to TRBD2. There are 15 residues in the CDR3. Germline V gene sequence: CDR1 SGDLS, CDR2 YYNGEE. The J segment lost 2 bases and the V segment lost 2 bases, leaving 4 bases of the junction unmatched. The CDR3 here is CASSVSGSITDTQYF. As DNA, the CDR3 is TGTGCCAGCAGCGTCAGCGGGAGTATCACAGATACGCAGTATTTT. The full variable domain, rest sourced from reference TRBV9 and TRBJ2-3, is DSGVTQTPKHLITATGQRVTLRCSPRSGDLSVYWYQQSLDQGLQFLIQYYNGEERAKGNILERFSAQQFPDLHSELNLSSLELGDSALYFCASSVSGSITDTQYFGPGTRLTVL.

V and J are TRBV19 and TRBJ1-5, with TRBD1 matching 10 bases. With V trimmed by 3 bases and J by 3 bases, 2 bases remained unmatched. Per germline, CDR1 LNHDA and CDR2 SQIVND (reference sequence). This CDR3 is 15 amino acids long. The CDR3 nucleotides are TGTGCCAGTAGTATGACAGGGGGCTTCAATCAGCCCCAGCATTTT. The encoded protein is CASSMTGGFNQPQHF.

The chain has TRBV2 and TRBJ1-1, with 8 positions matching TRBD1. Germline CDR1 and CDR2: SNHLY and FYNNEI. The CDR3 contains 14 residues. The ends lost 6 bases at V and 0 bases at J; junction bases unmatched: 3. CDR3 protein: CASSATGVNTEAFF. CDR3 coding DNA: TGTGCCAGCAGCGCGACAGGGGTGAACACTGAAGCTTTCTTT.

CDR3 DNA sequence: TGTGCCTGGAGCCTCGGAACGCCCGGGGACTTGACCGGGGAGCTGTTTTTT. This codes for CAWSLGTPGDLTGELFF. J is TRBJ2-2 and V is TRBV30; possible D gene TRBD2, 6 bases. CDR1 and CDR2 from the germline V gene are GTSNPN and SVGIG (reference sequence). V lost 3 bases and J 5 bases, leaving 22 bases between the germline ends. The CDR3 extends over 17 amino acids. Looking up the rest from reference TRBV30 and TRBJ2-2 gives the full variable domain: SQTIHQWPATLVQPVGSPLSLECTVEGTSNPNLYWYRQAAGRGLQLLFYSVGIGQISSEVPQNLSASRPQDRQFILSSKKLLLSDSGFYLCAWSLGTPGDLTGELFFGEGSRLTVL.

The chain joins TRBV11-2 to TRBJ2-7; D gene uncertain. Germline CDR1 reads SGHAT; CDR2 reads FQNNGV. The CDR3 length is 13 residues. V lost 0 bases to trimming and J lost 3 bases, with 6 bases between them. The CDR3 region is CASSLDRNYEQYF. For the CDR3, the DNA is TGTGCCAGCAGCTTAGACAGAAACTACGAGCAGTACTTC.